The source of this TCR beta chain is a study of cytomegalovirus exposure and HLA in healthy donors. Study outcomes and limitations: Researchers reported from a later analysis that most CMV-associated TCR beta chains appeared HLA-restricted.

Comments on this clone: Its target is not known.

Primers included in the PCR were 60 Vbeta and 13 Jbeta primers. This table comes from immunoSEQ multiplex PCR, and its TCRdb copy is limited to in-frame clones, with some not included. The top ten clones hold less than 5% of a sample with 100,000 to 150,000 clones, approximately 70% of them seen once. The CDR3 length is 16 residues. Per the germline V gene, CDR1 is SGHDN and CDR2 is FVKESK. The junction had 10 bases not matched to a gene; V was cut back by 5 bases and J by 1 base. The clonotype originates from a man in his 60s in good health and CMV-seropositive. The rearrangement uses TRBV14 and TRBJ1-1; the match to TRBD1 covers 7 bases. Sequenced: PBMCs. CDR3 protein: CASSFRQGLGNTEAFF. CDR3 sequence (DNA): TGTGCCAGCAGCTTTCGACAGGGTTTGGGGAACACTGAAGCTTTCTTT.